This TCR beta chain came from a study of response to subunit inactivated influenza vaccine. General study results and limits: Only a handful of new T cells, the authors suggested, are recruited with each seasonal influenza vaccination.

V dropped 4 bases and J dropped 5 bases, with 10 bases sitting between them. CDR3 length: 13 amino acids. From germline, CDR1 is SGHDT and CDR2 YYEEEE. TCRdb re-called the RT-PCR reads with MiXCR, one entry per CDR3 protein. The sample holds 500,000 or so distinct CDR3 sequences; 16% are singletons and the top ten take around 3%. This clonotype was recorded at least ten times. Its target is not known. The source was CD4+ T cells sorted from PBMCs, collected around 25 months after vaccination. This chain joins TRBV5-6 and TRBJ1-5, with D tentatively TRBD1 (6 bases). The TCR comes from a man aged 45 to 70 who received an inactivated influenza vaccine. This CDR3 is CASSRDTDQPQHF. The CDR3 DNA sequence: TGTGCCAGCAGCAGGGACACCGATCAGCCCCAGCATTTT. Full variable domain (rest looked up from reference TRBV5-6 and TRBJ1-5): DAGVTQSPTHLIKTRGQQVTLRCSPKSGHDTVSWYQQALGQGPQFIFQYYEEEERQRGNFPDRFSGHQFPNYSSELNVNALLLGDSALYLCASSRDTDQPQHFGDGTRLSIL.